This T cell receptor (beta chain) is from a study of shared clonotypes between healthy human individuals. Broader study findings: On the whole, naive subsets had larger estimated richness than memory subsets had.

TCRdb's copy holds only in-frame clones and misses some; the assay was immunoSEQ multiplex PCR. The sample gives under 750,000 clones, 72% of which show up once; around 1.7% is in the top ten. The CDR3 sequence is 14 residues long. Germline CDR1 reads MDHEN; CDR2 reads SYDVKM. Trimming removed 7 bases from V and 2 bases from J, with 13 bases in between. A word on this clone: Its antigen is unidentified.

Nashville, Tennessee was home to all donors, each a Caucasian adult. This clonotype originated in a woman aged 25 to 39 in good health. The rearrangement links TRBV28 to TRBJ2-3; tentatively, D is TRBD2 (6 bases). The sequenced material came from memory CD4+ T cells sorted from blood. Subset indicated: CD45RA-negative fraction. CDR3 nucleotide sequence: TGTGCCAGCAACTCGGGCGGGACCACAGATACGCAGTATTTT. Translated: CASNSGGTTDTQYF.